This TCR beta chain was recovered during a study of early T cells in non-severe SARS-CoV-2 infection. About the study: Bulk RNA from unsorted whole blood was sequenced; chains were unpaired.

A single record per CDR3 protein comes from TCRdb applying MiXCR to the 5' RACE reads. The sample yields tens of thousands of distinct CDR3 sequences, roughly 15% seen once. Germline V CDR1 and CDR2: SNHLY, FYNNEI. V was trimmed by 8 bases and J by 1 base, leaving 10 bases between them. There are 13 residues in the CDR3. This clonotype was seen ten or more times. V is TRBV2 and J is TRBJ2-3, with unresolved D. The TCR comes from an adult who was a healthcare worker with PCR-confirmed SARS-CoV-2 infection or an uninfected control (not recorded which). Sequenced here: whole blood, sampled at baseline. The CDR3 reads CASGVRGTDTQYF. The DNA for the CDR3 is TGTGCCAGCGGGGTCCGCGGCACAGATACGCAGTATTTT.